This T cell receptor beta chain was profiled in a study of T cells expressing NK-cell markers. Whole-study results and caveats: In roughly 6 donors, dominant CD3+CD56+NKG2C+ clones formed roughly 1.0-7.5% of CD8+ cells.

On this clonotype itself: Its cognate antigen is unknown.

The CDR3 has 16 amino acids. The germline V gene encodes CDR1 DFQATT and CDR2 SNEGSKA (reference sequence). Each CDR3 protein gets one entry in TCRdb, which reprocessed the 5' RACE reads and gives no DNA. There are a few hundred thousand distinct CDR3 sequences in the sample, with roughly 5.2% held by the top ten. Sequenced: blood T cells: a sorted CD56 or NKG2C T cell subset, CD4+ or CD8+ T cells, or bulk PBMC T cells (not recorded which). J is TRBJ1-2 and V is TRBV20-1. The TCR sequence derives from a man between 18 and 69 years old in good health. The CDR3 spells CSAPTSAVADSYGYTF.